The subject of this entry is one T cell receptor beta chain. Its antigen is undetermined. This sample stems from a study of early stage breast cancer tumors. Study-wide results and limits: Bulk DNA sequencing of unsorted cells missed chain pairing and markers.

The CDR3 extends over 14 amino acids. Per the germline V gene, CDR1 is MNHEY and CDR2 is SMNVEV (reference sequence). Trimming shortened V by 3 bases and J by 2 bases, and 9 bases separated the two germline ends. Sequencing was performed with immunoSEQ multiplex PCR; in TCRdb, only in-frame clones are kept and a portion is missing. The sample records around 30,000 clones, under 75% being singletons. This chain connects TRBV27 to TRBJ2-3; D is uncertain. The receptor comes from a person aged 50 to 59 with breast cancer. Sequencing was performed on blood. The CDR3 region is CASSFWAVTDTQYF. CDR3 nucleotide sequence: TGTGCCAGCAGTTTCTGGGCCGTCACAGATACGCAGTATTTT.